The 24 T cell receptor beta chains below were found in one sample sequenced in a study of neurological immune-mediated disorders. TCRdb ran MiXCR on the 5' RACE reads and lists one entry per CDR3 protein. This sample has more than 50,000 distinct CDR3 sequences; about 3.3% occur once, and the top ten carry roughly 7%. Sequenced sample: PBMCs. The source is a woman in her fifties or sixties with multiple sclerosis.

This clonotype was seen repeatedly, ten times or more. The chain is built from TRBV28 and TRBJ2-1; D may be TRBD1 or TRBD2 (5 bases each). Trimming removed 10 bases at V and 3 bases at J, with 19 bases between. The CDR3 sequence is 15 residues long. CDR1 and CDR2 (germline): MDHEN, SYDVKM. The CDR3 DNA follows: TGTGCCATCTCCTGGCAGGGACGAGACTACAATGAGCAGTTCTTC. Translating gives CAISWQGRDYNEQFF.

This clonotype was observed at least ten times. V is TRBV5-6 and J is TRBJ1-6; no reliable D call. CDR3 size: 18 residues. Germline-derived CDR1 and CDR2 are SGHDT and YYEEEE. Between the trimmed V and J ends, which lost 3 bases and 8 bases, there was a span of 24 bases. This CDR3 is CASSSLFGVRSGDSPLHF. The CDR3 bases are TGTGCCAGCAGCTCTCTGTTCGGGGTACGATCGGGTGATTCACCCCTCCACTTT.

This clonotype was counted at least ten times. This chain links TRBV11-2 with TRBJ2-1, with unresolved D. The V end was cut by 5 bases, the J end by 5 bases, with 16 bases between. Per the germline V gene, CDR1 is SGHAT and CDR2 is FQNNGV. This CDR3 spans 15 amino acids. The CDR3 region has the DNA TGTGCCAGCAGCCTCTGGGCTACCAACGACAATGAGCAGTTCTTC. Its translation: CASSLWATNDNEQFF.

This clonotype was seen repeatedly, ten times or more. The V call is TRBV6-2 or TRBV6-3, the J call TRBJ2-1, with 10 bases fitting TRBD2. Germline V gene sequence: CDR1 MNHEY, CDR2 SVGEGT. Germline trimming cut 6 bases from V and 6 bases from J; bases unmatched to any gene: 5. The CDR3 loop spans 14 amino acids. CDR3 DNA sequence: TGTGCCAGCAGCCAGCGGGGGGGCCCCAATGAGCAGTTCTTC. Encoded protein: CASSQRGGPNEQFF.

This clonotype was counted ten times or more. J is TRBJ2-7 and V is TRBV7-2, with D unresolved. This CDR3 spans 12 amino acids. In germline, CDR1 is SGHTA, CDR2 FQGNSA. Deletions cut 3 bases from V and 5 bases from J, with 8 bases between. CDR3 loop: CASSFPYDEQYF. CDR3 nucleotides: TGTGCCAGCAGCTTCCCCTATGACGAGCAGTACTTC.

V and J are TRBV12-3 or TRBV12-4 and TRBJ1-6; tentative D call: TRBD1 (5 bases). V was clipped by 7 bases and J by 14 bases, with 18 bases between them. The CDR3 is 13 residues long. DNA of the CDR3: TGTGCCAGCAACATCGTGGGGGGGGAGTCCCTCCACTTT. It encodes CASNIVGGESLHF.

This clonotype was seen at least ten times. The rearrangement links TRBV7-2 to TRBJ1-4; no definite D call. The CDR3 is made up of 12 amino acids. The V and J ends lost 4 bases and 7 bases respectively, with 7 bases between them. Germline-derived CDR1 and CDR2 are SGHTA and FQGNSA. CDR3 in amino acids: CASSWAGEKLFF. As DNA, the CDR3 is TGTGCCAGCAGCTGGGCAGGTGAAAAACTGTTTTTT.

In this sample, this clonotype turned up many times. The chain recombines TRBV6-6 with TRBJ2-1; 10 bases agree with TRBD2. This CDR3 region has 18 residues. V shed 0 bases, J shed 7 bases, and the junction held 12 bases outside the gene matches. CDR1 is MNHNY, CDR2 SVGAGI, per germline (reference sequence). CDR3 loop: CASSYSTSGRAYRNEQFF. CDR3 DNA: TGTGCCAGCAGTTACTCTACCAGCGGGAGGGCCTATCGGAATGAGCAGTTCTTC.

This clonotype was counted many times. The chain employs TRBV7-9 and TRBJ2-2; D is possibly TRBD1 or TRBD2 (6 bases each). Trimming took 6 bases from V and 0 from J, leaving 23 bases between them. From germline, CDR1 is SEHNR and CDR2 FQNEAQ (reference sequence). This CDR3 region has 19 residues. The CDR3, as DNA: TGTGCCAGCAGGCCCGGGGGCGGATACTCTAAATCGAACACCGGGGAGCTGTTTTTT. Protein product: CASRPGGGYSKSNTGELFF. The entire variable domain, with the rest obtained from reference TRBV7-9 and TRBJ2-2, is as follows: DTGVSQNPRHKITKRGQNVTFRCDPISEHNRLYWYRQTLGQGPEFLTYFQNEAQLEKSRLLSDRFSAERPKGSFSTLEIQRTEQGDSAMYLCASRPGGGYSKSNTGELFFGEGSRLTVL.

This clonotype came up many times. The V and J genes are TRBV7-9 and TRBJ1-2, with 8 bases lining up with TRBD1. Germline V gives CDR1 SEHNR, CDR2 FQNEAQ (reference sequence). The CDR3 extends over 14 amino acids. J gave up 7 bases and V 3 bases, and 7 bases lay outside the gene matches. The CDR3 DNA sequence: TGTGCCAGCAGCTTTGGGGCAGGGGGCCCTGGCTACACCTTC. As protein: CASSFGAGGPGYTF.

This clonotype was counted many times. The chain couples TRBV24-1 to TRBJ2-2; the match to TRBD2 covers 8 bases. The CDR3 consists of 17 residues. The germline gives CDR1 KGHDR, CDR2 SFDVKD. J lost 7 bases, V lost 9 bases, and 18 bases had no gene match. The CDR3 spells CATSKPLREGLGGELFF. The CDR3 DNA sequence: TGTGCCACCTCTAAACCACTCCGGGAGGGCCTTGGCGGGGAGCTGTTTTTT.

The table lists this clonotype with many counts. The J gene is TRBJ2-3, the V gene TRBV11-1, with D possibly TRBD2 on 6 matching bases. This CDR3 region has 16 residues. Germline lookup yields CDR1 SGHAT and CDR2 FQDESV (reference sequence). The V end was cut by 0 bases, the J end by 0 bases, with 10 bases between. CDR3 bases: TGTGCCAGCAGCTTAGCCGGGGGAGTCAGCACAGATACGCAGTATTTT. Translating it yields CASSLAGGVSTDTQYF.

This clonotype occurred many times. The chain uses TRBV5-1 and TRBJ2-1, with TRBD2 matching 10 bases. CDR1 is SGHRS and CDR2 is YFSETQ in the germline V gene. This CDR3 has 16 amino acids. The V gene end was trimmed by 0 bases and the J gene end by 2 bases; junction bases not matched to a gene: 2. CDR3 nucleotide sequence: TGCGCCAGCAGCTTGGCCGGGACTAGCGCCTACAATGAGCAGTTCTTC. Residues: CASSLAGTSAYNEQFF.

This clonotype was observed many times. The chain combines TRBV7-2 with TRBJ1-1, with D uncertain. In germline, CDR1 is SGHTA, CDR2 FQGNSA. This CDR3 comprises 14 residues. V was trimmed by 1 base and J by 10 bases, leaving 16 bases between them. The DNA of the CDR3 is TGTGCCAGCAGCTTAGTGGGTCTGGGTTGGGGAGCTTTCTTT. It codes for CASSLVGLGWGAFF.

The chain couples TRBV21-1 to TRBJ1-6. TRBV21-1 is shown as a pseudogene. The CDR3 spans 14 residues. The CDR3 nucleotides read TGTGCCAGCAGCTTCCGCTCCTATAATTCAACCCTCAACTTT. Its translation is CASSFRSYNSTLNF.

This clonotype was seen at least ten times. V is TRBV7-2 and J is TRBJ2-6; TRBD1 agrees at 7 bases. The CDR3 extends over 18 amino acids. The J segment lost 4 bases and the V segment lost 1 base, leaving 10 bases of the junction unmatched. Germline V CDR1 and CDR2: SGHTA, FQGNSA. The CDR3 reads CASSLGQGFPSGANVLTF. DNA for the CDR3: TGTGCCAGCAGCTTAGGACAGGGTTTTCCCTCCGGGGCCAACGTCCTGACTTTC.

This clonotype was found many times. The rearrangement uses TRBV12-3 or TRBV12-4 and TRBJ1-1; D unclear. Deletions cut 4 bases from V and 6 bases from J, with 12 bases between. This CDR3 is 13 amino acids long. CDR3 DNA sequence: TGTGCCAGCAGTTCCAGGACGGCTGCTGAAGCTTTCTTT. Translation gives CASSSRTAAEAFF.

The sample holds many counts of this clonotype. The chain joins TRBV28 to TRBJ1-2; D unclear. The CDR3 length is 15 residues. V dropped 6 bases and J dropped 4 bases, with 18 bases sitting between them. Germline V gives CDR1 MDHEN, CDR2 SYDVKM. The CDR3 spells CASSSRARVGYGYTF. The CDR3 nucleotides read TGTGCCAGCAGCTCCCGGGCGAGGGTGGGCTATGGCTACACCTTC.

This clonotype was seen at least ten times. This chain uses TRBV2 with TRBJ2-5; a weak D match, TRBD1 (6 bases). Germline values: CDR1 SNHLY, CDR2 FYNNEI. Deletions cut 5 bases from V and 3 bases from J, with 13 bases between. CDR3 length equals 14 residues. CDR3 coding DNA: TGTGCCAGCAGTAACGAACAGGGTGAAGAGACCCAGTACTTC. Amino acid sequence: CASSNEQGEETQYF. The full variable domain, in which reference TRBV2 and TRBJ2-5 provide the parts outside the CDR3, is EPEVTQTPSHQVTQMGQEVILRCVPISNHLYFYWYRQILGQKVEFLVSFYNNEISEKSEIFDDQFSVERPDGSNFTLKIRSTKLEDSAMYFCASSNEQGEETQYFGPGTRLLVL.

The sample holds many counts of this clonotype. The chain combines TRBV9 with TRBJ1-2, with D possibly being TRBD1 (5 bases). The V gene's germline CDR1 is SGDLS and CDR2 YYNGEE. The length of the CDR3 is 16 residues. Trimming removed 2 bases at V and 0 bases at J, with 14 bases between. CDR3 in amino acids: CASSVGLGATNYGYTF. In DNA, the CDR3 is TGTGCCAGCAGCGTCGGGCTCGGGGCTACTAACTATGGCTACACCTTC.

This clonotype was picked up many times. J is TRBJ2-5 and V is TRBV4-1; 11 bases agree with TRBD2. Trimming removed 3 bases from V and 4 bases from J; junction bases left unmatched: 7. Germline loops: CDR1 MGHRA, CDR2 YSYEKL. The CDR3 loop spans 16 amino acids. The CDR3 here is CASSQGYSGGVETQYF. The CDR3 bases are TGCGCCAGCAGCCAGGGTTATAGCGGGGGGGTAGAGACCCAGTACTTC.

This clonotype was counted many times. The chain combines TRBV5-6 with TRBJ1-5; D unresolved. V was shortened by 4 bases and J by 4 bases, with 6 bases between the two germline ends. Germline V gives CDR1 SGHDT, CDR2 YYEEEE. This CDR3 is built from 12 residues. CDR3 region: CASSLPNQPQHF. The CDR3 DNA reads as TGTGCCAGCAGCCTTCCGAATCAGCCCCAGCATTTT.

This clonotype was recorded many times. The chain joins TRBV29-1 to TRBJ2-1, with D hard to call. The CDR3 is 13 amino acids. In germline, CDR1 is SQVTM, CDR2 ANQGSEA. V dropped 5 bases and J dropped 7 bases, with 15 bases sitting between them. The CDR3 protein is CSVSRARWNEQFF. CDR3 in DNA: TGCAGCGTTTCAAGGGCCAGGTGGAATGAGCAGTTCTTC.

This clonotype was recorded at least ten times. The rearrangement links TRBV9 to TRBJ2-5; D is ambiguous. The germline V gene encodes CDR1 SGDLS and CDR2 YYNGEE. This CDR3 contains 15 residues. V lost 4 bases and J 5 bases, leaving 18 bases between the germline ends. This chain's CDR3 is CASSPRRTGQETQYF. The CDR3 DNA reads as TGTGCCAGCAGCCCCCGCCGAACCGGGCAGGAGACCCAGTACTTC.